The 26 T cell receptor beta chains presented below share a single source sample, sequenced in a study of cytomegalovirus exposure and HLA in healthy donors. The PCR used 60 Vbeta and 13 Jbeta primers. Sequencing used immunoSEQ multiplex PCR; TCRdb keeps in-frame clones, though not all of them. The sample consists of approximately 200,000 clones, 78% of them appearing once. Sequences were obtained from PBMCs. The receptors were gathered from a woman under 40 in good health and CMV-seropositive.

The rearrangement links TRBV5-8 to TRBJ2-1; the match to TRBD1 covers 9 bases. In germline, CDR1 is SGHTS, CDR2 YDEGEE. With V trimmed by 0 bases and J by 2 bases, 0 bases remained unmatched. The CDR3 sequence is 15 residues long. The CDR3, as DNA: TGTGCCAGCAGCTTGGACAGGGGGCCCTACAATGAGCAGTTCTTC. Its translation: CASSLDRGPYNEQFF.

The sample holds a few counts of this clone. This chain uses TRBV5-4 with TRBJ2-7, with 8 bases fitting TRBD2. CDR3 length: 17 amino acids. The V gene end was trimmed by 4 bases and the J gene end by 0 bases; junction bases not matched to a gene: 12. Germline V gene lookup returns CDR1 SGHNT and CDR2 YYREEE (reference sequence). This CDR3 is CASSLPPGGGHSYEQYF. CDR3 in DNA: TGTGCCAGCAGCCTACCCCCGGGAGGGGGACACTCCTACGAGCAGTACTTC.

The rearrangement joins TRBV5-1 to TRBJ1-2; D is undetermined. The V end lost 0 bases, the J end lost 5 bases, and 8 bases lay between the germline ends. The germline gives CDR1 SGHRS, CDR2 YFSETQ. The CDR3 length is 13 residues. CDR3 loop: CASSLVGEYGYTF. Written as DNA, the CDR3 is TGCGCCAGCAGCTTGGTCGGGGAATATGGCTACACCTTC.

V and J are TRBV5-1 and TRBJ2-3; maybe TRBD2 (5 bases). This CDR3 is 14 amino acids long. Germline-derived CDR1 and CDR2 are SGHRS and YFSETQ. V was trimmed by 2 bases and J by 2 bases, leaving 9 bases between them. For the CDR3, the DNA is TGCGCCAGCAGCTTTCGAGACTACACAGATACGCAGTATTTT. Translation: CASSFRDYTDTQYF.

V usage is TRBV29-1 and J usage is TRBJ2-2, with D perhaps TRBD1 (7 bases). V lost 1 base to trimming and J lost 5 bases, with 20 bases between them. CDR3 length: 17 residues. The germline gives CDR1 SQVTM, CDR2 ANQGSEA. CDR3 sequence reads: CSVEGGRDSSLTGELFF. DNA for the CDR3: TGCAGCGTTGAAGGCGGGCGGGACAGTTCCCTAACCGGGGAGCTGTTTTTT.

This chain connects TRBV19 to TRBJ2-3, with D possibly TRBD1 on 9 matching bases. From germline, CDR1 is LNHDA and CDR2 SQIVND (reference sequence). The CDR3 spans 15 residues. Trimming pared 5 bases from V and 3 bases from J, leaving 15 bases between. The CDR3 spells CASSRSGTGTDTQYF. The CDR3 bases are TGTGCCAGTAGTCGTAGCGGGACAGGGACAGATACGCAGTATTTT.

CDR3 DNA sequence: TGTGCCAGCAGTCCAGCCCCAGGCGGGGACTATGGCTACACCTTC. Translating gives CASSPAPGGDYGYTF. V usage is TRBV28 and J usage is TRBJ1-2; D not certain. The ends were cut back, 5 bases at V and 3 bases at J, with 16 bases in the middle. CDR1 MDHEN and CDR2 SYDVKM come from the germline V gene. The CDR3 totals 15 residues.

The gene calls are TRBV7-6 and TRBJ2-3, with D maybe TRBD1 (6 bases). The CDR3 is made up of 15 amino acids. CDR1 is SGHVS and CDR2 is FNYEAQ in the germline V gene. Trimming pared 1 base from V and 2 bases from J, leaving 10 bases between. In nucleotides, the CDR3 is TGTGCCAGCAGCTTAGGACAGGACTTCACAGATACGCAGTATTTT. Protein sequence: CASSLGQDFTDTQYF.

This chain uses TRBV7-9 with TRBJ2-3; 9 bases fit TRBD2. CDR3 length: 17 amino acids. V lost 3 bases to trimming and J lost 4 bases; unmatched junction nucleotides: 11. The germline CDR1 and CDR2 sequences are SEHNR and FQNEAQ (reference sequence). CDR3 protein: CASSFVSFGGGADTQYF. CDR3 bases: TGTGCCAGCAGCTTTGTATCGTTTGGCGGGGGGGCAGATACGCAGTATTTT.

The J gene is TRBJ2-5, the V gene TRBV11-2, with D hard to call. In germline, CDR1 is SGHAT, CDR2 FQNNGV. The CDR3 contains 14 residues. Deletions cut 4 bases from V and 4 bases from J, with 13 bases between. The CDR3 is CASSSFEAGETQYF. The CDR3 DNA sequence: TGTGCCAGCAGCTCCTTTGAGGCCGGAGAGACCCAGTACTTC.

The CDR3 nucleotides read TGTGCCAGCAGTTATTCCGGGGAAACCTACGAGCAGTACTTC. The encoded protein is CASSYSGETYEQYF. This chain joins TRBV6-6 and TRBJ2-7; perhaps TRBD2 as D (5 bases). Germline values: CDR1 MNHNY, CDR2 SVGAGI (reference sequence). The CDR3 sequence is 14 residues long. Deletions cut 3 bases from V and 2 bases from J, with 11 bases between.

This clone has just a few counts. The V gene is TRBV11-3, the J gene TRBJ2-7; possibly TRBD2 for D (6 bases). Trimming took off 5 bases at V and 0 bases at J, with 14 bases between the two ends. The CDR3 runs to 15 residues. Per germline, CDR1 SGHNT and CDR2 YENEEA. The CDR3 is CASSRGGSSSYEQYF. For the CDR3, the DNA is TGTGCCAGCAGCCGTGGAGGGTCGAGCTCCTACGAGCAGTACTTC.

The chain has TRBV18 and TRBJ2-3; the D gene is possibly TRBD2 (6 bases). The V gene lost 3 bases and the J gene lost 1 base, with 11 bases spanning the gap. This CDR3 spans 15 amino acids. Germline V gene sequence: CDR1 KGHSH, CDR2 LQKENI. CDR3 sequence: CASSPAGLRTDTQYF. The CDR3 nucleotides read TGTGCCAGCTCACCTGCGGGACTTCGCACAGATACGCAGTATTTT.

The chain recombines TRBV2 with TRBJ2-7; D is unresolved. CDR3 size: 15 residues. V gave up 6 bases and J gave up 0 bases, with 15 bases separating them. Germline assignment: CDR1 SNHLY and CDR2 FYNNEI. The CDR3 is CASRPLAPSSYEQYF. The DNA of the CDR3 is TGTGCCAGCAGGCCCCTGGCGCCTAGCTCCTACGAGCAGTACTTC. The variable domain in full, with the rest retrieved from reference TRBV2 and TRBJ2-7, is EPEVTQTPSHQVTQMGQEVILRCVPISNHLYFYWYRQILGQKVEFLVSFYNNEISEKSEIFDDQFSVERPDGSNFTLKIRSTKLEDSAMYFCASRPLAPSSYEQYFGPGTRLTVT.

This rearrangement joins TRBV5-4 to TRBJ2-2; a weak D match, TRBD2 (6 bases). This CDR3 region has 15 residues. V shed 3 bases and J shed 7 bases, with 16 bases lying between them. Germline V CDR1 and CDR2: SGHNT, YYREEE (reference sequence). CDR3 DNA: TGTGCCAGCAGCTCATTGACTAGTCGGGTCGGGGAGCTGTTTTTT. Translating gives CASSSLTSRVGELFF.

CDR3 bases: TGTGCCAGCAGCGCACTGGTTGTTACCTACACAGATACGCAGTATTTT. Translated: CASSALVVTYTDTQYF. The genes are TRBV5-6 and TRBJ2-3; D gene unclear. The CDR3 has 16 amino acids. V dropped 4 bases and J dropped 2 bases, with 17 bases sitting between them. The germline gives CDR1 SGHDT, CDR2 YYEEEE.

J is TRBJ2-1 and V is TRBV4-1; D possibly corresponds to TRBD1 (6 bases). The V end lost 4 bases, the J end lost 0 bases, and 16 bases lay between the germline ends. Germline assignment: CDR1 MGHRA and CDR2 YSYEKL. The CDR3 sequence is 17 residues long. The CDR3, as DNA: TGCGCCAGCAGCCGCGACCAGGGGAAAAGCTCCTACAATGAGCAGTTCTTC. This codes for CASSRDQGKSSYNEQFF.

In its sample, this clone was seen once. The chain links TRBV5-4 to TRBJ2-7; 13 positions match TRBD2. V shed 6 bases and J 7 bases; nucleotides not matched to a gene: 7. The CDR3 runs to 14 residues. Germline-derived CDR1 and CDR2 are SGHNT and YYREEE (reference sequence). The CDR3 reads CASKPPGLAGEQYF. The CDR3 DNA follows: TGTGCCAGCAAACCTCCGGGACTAGCGGGGGAGCAGTACTTC.

In its sample, this clone was seen a few times. The chain carries TRBV6-1 and TRBJ1-5, with a weak D call TRBD1 (5 bases). This CDR3 is 14 amino acids long. The ends were cut back, 6 bases at V and 3 bases at J, with 12 bases in the middle. Germline V gene data show CDR1 as MNHNS and CDR2 as SASEGT. The CDR3 sequence: CASRSGGYNQPQHF. The CDR3 nucleotides read TGTGCCAGCAGGTCCGGGGGGTACAATCAGCCCCAGCATTTT.

This clone was counted once. The rearrangement joins TRBV11-2 to TRBJ1-2, with no clear D. V was trimmed by 1 base and J by 5 bases, leaving 14 bases between them. Germline V CDR1 and CDR2: SGHAT, FQNNGV. The CDR3 has 15 amino acids. CDR3 loop: CASSLGRAGGYGYTF. CDR3 bases: TGTGCCAGCAGCTTAGGCCGGGCAGGAGGTTATGGCTACACCTTC.

The CDR3 sequence is CASNIPGQGRPGTEAFF. CDR3 DNA: TGTGCCAGCAATATACCCGGGCAGGGGAGACCGGGCACTGAAGCTTTCTTT. This rearrangement joins TRBV28 to TRBJ1-1; tentative D call: TRBD1 (6 bases). CDR1 is MDHEN, CDR2 SYDVKM, per germline. The CDR3 is made up of 17 amino acids. V lost 7 bases, J lost 4 bases, and 25 bases lay in between.

The chain carries TRBV27 and TRBJ2-1, with TRBD1 as a possible D gene (6 bases). V gave up 5 bases and J gave up 1 base, with 12 bases separating them. The CDR3 runs to 15 residues. The germline V gene has CDR1 MNHEY and CDR2 SMNVEV (reference sequence). The CDR3 DNA is TGTGCCAGCAGTCCGGACAGCCCTTCCTACAATGAGCAGTTCTTC. Translated: CASSPDSPSYNEQFF.

The chain uses TRBV29-1 and TRBJ1-2; D call uncertain. Between the trimmed V and J ends, which lost 0 bases and 4 bases, there was a span of 9 bases. CDR1 SQVTM and CDR2 ANQGSEA come from the germline V gene. CDR3 length: 13 amino acids. The CDR3 sequence is CSVEDSDTYGYTF. The CDR3 DNA sequence: TGCAGCGTTGAAGATTCAGACACCTATGGCTACACCTTC.

The rearrangement joins TRBV5-1 to TRBJ2-1, with 7 bases fitting TRBD2. Germline V CDR1 and CDR2: SGHRS, YFSETQ. The CDR3 runs to 14 residues. V dropped 1 base and J dropped 2; count of bases not matched to a gene: 0. CDR3 bases: TGCGCCAGCAGCTTGCGGGAGGCCTACAATGAGCAGTTCTTC. It yields the protein CASSLREAYNEQFF.

CDR3 nucleotides: TGTGCCAGCACCCTGCTTAGGACAGCGAACACTGAAGCTTTCTTT. Encoded protein: CASTLLRTANTEAFF. The chain has TRBV7-8 and TRBJ1-1; D might be TRBD1 (6 bases). This CDR3 region has 15 residues. Germline values: CDR1 SGHVS, CDR2 FQNEAQ. Trimming stripped 7 bases from V and 1 base from J, with 16 bases between.

V is TRBV28 and J is TRBJ2-7, with 10 bases identical to TRBD2. In germline, CDR1 is MDHEN, CDR2 SYDVKM. J lost 4 bases, V lost 6 bases, and 9 bases had no gene match. CDR3 length: 15 amino acids. The CDR3 nucleotides read TGTGCCAGCAGACCGAGCGGGAGGGCCTTATACGAGCAGTACTTC. It is translated as CASRPSGRALYEQYF.